A selection of T cell receptor beta chains follows, all from one sample in a study of blood T cell repertoires in COVID-19. Sequencing was performed with immunoSEQ multiplex PCR; in TCRdb, only in-frame clones are kept and a portion is missing. The data contain over 450,000 clones, 89% of them singletons. Specimen: peripheral blood. These receptors came from a man in his late teens or twenties with COVID-19, enrolled during active disease. Each CDR3 is given with its conserved first and last residue. A D gene is named only where the DNA matches it firmly. Some rows have no size entry. The others give once, few or many, or a class for an expanded clone.

CDR3	DNA	length	D	size	V	J
CASSSPGTGNTIYF	TGTGCCAGCAGCTCTCCAGGAACTGGAAACACCATATATTTT	14	-	-	TRBV7-6	TRBJ1-3
CASSQDRGEKLFF	TGTGCCAGCAGCCAGGACAGGGGCGAAAAACTGTTTTTT	13	TRBD1	-	TRBV7-6	TRBJ1-4
CASSPPANYNEQFF	TGTGCCAGCTCACCACCGGCAAATTACAATGAGCAGTTCTTC	14	-	-	TRBV18	TRBJ2-1
CASSLGGSGGYTF	TGTGCCAGCAGCTTGGGAGGAAGTGGTGGCTACACCTTC	13	-	few	TRBV7-9	TRBJ1-2
CASSIAAGAGEQYF	TGTGCCAGTAGTATAGCTGCGGGGGCGGGGGAGCAGTACTTC	14	-	few	TRBV19	TRBJ2-7
CASSQDRKAGDHNEQFF	TGTGCCAGCAGCCAAGATCGGAAAGCGGGGGATCACAATGAGCAGTTCTTC	17	TRBD2	-	TRBV3-1/TRBV3-2	TRBJ2-1
CASSLRDRESEQYF	TGTGCCAGCAGCCTCCGGGACAGGGAATCCGAGCAGTACTTC	14	TRBD1	-	TRBV7-9	TRBJ2-7
CASSYDGYEQYF	TGTGCCAGTAGCTATGACGGGTACGAGCAGTACTTC	12	-	-	TRBV28	TRBJ2-7
CASSLVVSRGSGRGEQYF	TGCGCCAGCAGCTTGGTTGTTAGTAGAGGATCCGGGAGGGGGGAGCAGTACTTC	18	TRBD2	-	TRBV5-1	TRBJ2-7
CASINLLLGREKLFF	TGTGCCAGCATAAACCTCCTTTTGGGGAGGGAAAAACTGTTTTTT	15	-	-	TRBV6-5	TRBJ1-4
CSVEPRQGAGGYTF	TGCAGCGTTGAACCTCGACAGGGGGCAGGAGGCTACACCTTC	14	TRBD1	-	TRBV29-1	TRBJ1-2
CATSRDLYQPQHF	TGTGCCACCAGCAGAGATCTGTATCAGCCCCAGCATTTT	13	-	-	TRBV15	TRBJ1-5
CASSPLSGEENEQFF	TGTGCCAGCAGCCCCCTTAGCGGGGAGGAAAATGAGCAGTTCTTC	15	TRBD2	-	TRBV7-8	TRBJ2-1
CASTGTGGIQTQYF	TGTGCCAGCACCGGGACAGGGGGCATACAGACCCAGTACTTC	14	TRBD1	-	TRBV2	TRBJ2-5
CASSYSGQANLEKLFF	TGTGCCAGCAGTTACTCGGGACAGGCGAACCTAGAAAAACTGTTTTTT	16	TRBD1	few	TRBV6-5	TRBJ1-4
CASSYKLAPDTQYF	TGTGCCAGCAGCTATAAACTAGCGCCAGATACGCAGTATTTT	14	TRBD2	once	TRBV7-9	TRBJ2-3
CASSPGTNTGELFF	TGTGCCAGCAGCCCGGGGACAAACACCGGGGAGCTGTTTTTT	14	-	-	TRBV5-5	TRBJ2-2
CASRPGGSYEQYF	TGTGCCAGCAGGCCAGGGGGCTCGTACGAGCAGTACTTC	13	TRBD1	-	TRBV7-9	TRBJ2-7
CASSLVTGIYWWDYGYTF	TGTGCCAGCAGCTTAGTGACAGGGATTTATTGGTGGGACTATGGCTACACCTTC	18	TRBD1	-	TRBV7-6	TRBJ1-2
CASSLLAGGGSTDTQYF	TGTGCCAGCAGCTTACTGGCGGGGGGGGGTAGCACAGATACGCAGTATTTT	17	TRBD2	-	TRBV7-2	TRBJ2-3
CSASATSARTDTQYF	TGCAGTGCTAGTGCTACTAGCGCCCGCACAGATACGCAGTATTTT	15	TRBD2	-	TRBV20-1	TRBJ2-3
CASAQWDTAFF	TGTGCCTCTGCTCAGTGGGACACAGCTTTCTTT	11	-	-	TRBV6-5	TRBJ1-1
CASSLTLRQGFGEKLFF	TGTGCCAGCAGTCTTACCCTCCGGCAGGGGTTTGGTGAAAAACTGTTTTTT	17	-	-	TRBV27	TRBJ1-4
CASSPGVAGGLDEQFF	TGTGCCAGCAGCCCCGGGGTCGCGGGAGGGCTAGATGAGCAGTTCTTC	16	TRBD2	-	TRBV7-8	TRBJ2-1
CASYGQGPDEQYF	TGTGCCAGCTACGGACAGGGTCCGGACGAGCAGTACTTC	13	TRBD1	once	TRBV2	TRBJ2-7
CASSDDWRYYEQYF	TGTGCCAGCAGTGATGACTGGAGGTACTACGAGCAGTACTTC	14	-	once	TRBV6-1	TRBJ2-7
CASSSGDRVHNEQFF	TGTGCCAGCAGCTCTGGGGACAGGGTCCACAATGAGCAGTTCTTC	15	TRBD1	-	TRBV7-9	TRBJ2-1
CASSFATGYEQYF	TGTGCCAGCAGCTTCGCGACGGGATACGAGCAGTACTTC	13	-	-	TRBV5-6	TRBJ2-7
CASSPDRVETQYF	TGCGCCAGCAGCCCCGACAGGGTAGAGACCCAGTACTTC	13	TRBD1	-	TRBV5-1	TRBJ2-5
CASSPASLATTGELFF	TGTGCCAGCAGCCCCGCCAGTCTAGCCACTACCGGGGAGCTGTTTTTT	16	-	few	TRBV11-3	TRBJ2-2
CASSVAAGGQKTQYF	TGTGCCAGCAGCGTAGCGGCGGGGGGGCAAAAGACCCAGTACTTC	15	TRBD2	-	TRBV9	TRBJ2-5
CASSPWDRAAGNYGYTF	TGTGCCAGCAGCCCCTGGGACAGGGCGGCTGGTAACTATGGCTACACCTTC	17	TRBD1	-	TRBV9	TRBJ1-2
CASSLVGSRSEAFF	TGTGCCAGCAGCTTGGTCGGGAGCAGGTCTGAAGCTTTCTTT	14	-	-	TRBV5-4	TRBJ1-1
CASSMDRGLSYEQYF	TGTGCCAGCAGCATGGACAGGGGGCTTTCCTACGAGCAGTACTTC	15	TRBD1	-	TRBV5-6	TRBJ2-7
CASSVERGGDTQYF	TGTGCCAGCAGCGTTGAGCGGGGGGGAGATACGCAGTATTTT	14	TRBD2	-	TRBV9	TRBJ2-3
CASSLGRAGETQYF	TGCGCCAGCAGCTTGGGCCGGGCAGGGGAGACCCAGTACTTC	14	-	-	TRBV5-1	TRBJ2-5
CASRKGLSSGNTIYF	TGTGCCAGCAGGAAAGGACTGAGCTCTGGAAACACCATATATTTT	15	-	-	TRBV6-5	TRBJ1-3
CASSQDTGYLYGYTF	TGTGCCAGCAGCCAAGATACAGGCTACCTCTATGGCTACACCTTC	15	-	-	TRBV3-1/TRBV3-2	TRBJ1-2
CAWSVTGGSRTQYF	TGTGCCTGGAGTGTAACGGGAGGGTCGAGGACCCAGTACTTC	14	TRBD2	-	TRBV30	TRBJ2-5
CASSPGRGEQPQHF	TGTGCCAGCTCACCAGGGCGGGGAGAACAGCCCCAGCATTTT	14	-	once	TRBV18	TRBJ1-5
CASSQPRLAGGPGTGELFF	TGTGCCAGCAGCCAACCCCGGCTAGCGGGAGGGCCTGGCACCGGGGAGCTGTTTTTT	19	TRBD2	-	TRBV3-1/TRBV3-2	TRBJ2-2
CASSRRQGRETQYF	TGTGCCAGCAGTCGGAGACAGGGTCGGGAGACCCAGTACTTC	14	TRBD1	-	TRBV6-5	TRBJ2-5
CASSLNEAEAFF	TGCGCCAGCAGCTTAAACGAGGCTGAAGCTTTCTTT	12	-	few	TRBV5-1	TRBJ1-1
CASSSRDNSYEQYF	TGTGCCAGTAGTAGCCGGGACAACTCCTACGAGCAGTACTTC	14	-	-	TRBV19	TRBJ2-7
CASSQGLQGRHEQFF	TGTGCCAGCAGCCAAGGGTTACAGGGTCGCCATGAGCAGTTCTTC	15	-	-	TRBV3-1/TRBV3-2	TRBJ2-1
CASSIRIASGNTIYF	TGTGCCAGTAGTATCCGCATAGCCTCTGGAAACACCATATATTTT	15	-	-	TRBV19	TRBJ1-3
CASSLDQGDGYTF	TGCGCCAGCAGCTTGGATCAGGGTGATGGCTACACCTTC	13	-	-	TRBV5-1	TRBJ1-2